The text below deals with one TCR beta chain. The germline V gene encodes CDR1 MNHEY and CDR2 SVGAGI. V lost 0 bases to trimming and J lost 2 bases, with 10 bases between them. The CDR3 totals 16 residues. TCRdb used MiXCR to reprocess the 5' RACE reads, holding one entry per CDR3 protein. The data hold about 53,000 distinct CDR3 sequences, with roughly 14% observed a single time. The sample originates from a study of T cells of healthy individuals. The source is a human donor in good health. The chain links TRBV6-5 to TRBJ1-4; D unclear. The CDR3 DNA sequence: TGTGCCAGCAGTTACTCGAGAACAGTGACTAATGAAAAACTGTTTTTT. Protein: CASSYSRTVTNEKLFF.